This T cell receptor (beta chain) was captured by sequencing in a study of T cells in Graves' hyperthyroidism and ophthalmopathy. General study results and limits: Ophthalmopathy prediction by the model preceded onset by a median about 6.3 months.

About this clonotype: The antigen is not known.

There were TCR beta CDR3 regions amplified from RNA transcripts. The HTBI primer set was used in a first-round RT-PCR of the TCR CDR3. Using its own MiXCR run on the multiplex PCR reads, TCRdb lists one record per CDR3 protein. The sample yields around 250,000 distinct CDR3 sequences, roughly 15% seen once. The germline V gene encodes CDR1 SEHNR and CDR2 FQNEAQ (reference sequence). V lost 2 bases, J lost 0 bases, and 8 bases lay in between. There are 15 residues in the CDR3. Sequencing was carried out using blood. The source of this sequence is a woman aged 40 to 55 with Graves' hyperthyroidism that later progressed to Graves' ophthalmopathy. The V gene is TRBV7-9, the J gene TRBJ1-3; D uncertain. The CDR3 DNA sequence: TGTGCCAGCAGCTTATTTGACTTCTCTGGAAACACCATATATTTT. The encoded protein is CASSLFDFSGNTIYF.